A selection of T cell receptor beta chains follows, all from one sample in a study of T cell responses to AZD1222 COVID-19 vaccine. TCRdb's copy holds only in-frame clones and misses some; the assay was immunoSEQ multiplex PCR. The sample has around 99,000 clones; more than 70% are singletons. The sequencing used peripheral blood, collected on day 0 of AZD1222 vaccination. These receptors were collected from an adult in good health. Both conserved end residues are part of each CDR3. The order of the fields is J gene, D gene, clone size, V gene, CDR3 protein, CDR3 DNA. The D gene is left open where the match is weak. Size tells how often a clone was seen (once, few, many) or the class of an expanded clone, and some rows leave it out.

>TRBJ2-2|-|once|TRBV4-1
CASSQSSHTGELFF
TGCGCCAGCAGCCAAAGCAGTCACACCGGGGAGCTGTTTTTT
>TRBJ1-3|-|-|TRBV2
CASSPDEGLSGNTIYF
TGTGCCAGCAGCCCAGACGAAGGACTCTCTGGAAACACCATATATTTT
>TRBJ2-7|-|few|TRBV27
CASSSVEGEQYF
TGTGCCAGCAGTTCGGTAGAAGGCGAGCAGTACTTC
>TRBJ2-1|TRBD2|-|TRBV19
CASSIGGSSGSEEQFF
TGTGCCAGTAGTATAGGAGGTAGCAGCGGGAGTGAGGAGCAGTTCTTC
>TRBJ2-7|-|-|TRBV28
CASRLPSTYEQYF
TGTGCCAGCAGGCTTCCTAGTACCTACGAGCAGTACTTC
>TRBJ1-1|TRBD1|-|TRBV5-1
CASSFRTGVNTEAFF
TGCGCCAGCAGCTTCAGGACAGGGGTGAACACTGAAGCTTTCTTT
>TRBJ1-1|-|few|TRBV28
CASSLWGENTEAFF
TGTGCCAGCAGTTTATGGGGGGAGAACACTGAAGCTTTCTTT
>TRBJ2-7|TRBD2|-|TRBV19
CASSSWTSDSYEQYF
TGTGCCAGTAGTTCTTGGACTAGCGACTCCTACGAGCAGTACTTC
>TRBJ2-5|TRBD1|-|TRBV28
CASSRQGSSETQYF
TGTGCCAGCAGCAGACAGGGGAGTTCAGAGACCCAGTACTTC
>TRBJ2-2|TRBD1|-|TRBV7-3
CASSWQGAPNTGELFF
TGTGCCAGCAGCTGGCAGGGGGCACCGAACACCGGGGAGCTGTTTTTT
>TRBJ2-7|TRBD1|-|TRBV7-2
CASSSPDRGTEEQYF
TGTGCCAGCAGCTCACCGGACAGGGGGACTGAGGAGCAGTACTTC
>TRBJ1-1|-|-|TRBV18
CASSPYGEVHTEAFF
TGTGCCAGCTCACCGTACGGGGAAGTTCACACTGAAGCTTTCTTT
>TRBJ2-1|TRBD2|-|TRBV19
CASSNQRGSYNEQFF
TGTGCCAGTAGTAACCAGCGGGGGTCCTACAATGAGCAGTTCTTC
>TRBJ1-3|-|once|TRBV3-1/TRBV3-2
CASSRFRDPALSSGNTIYF
TGTGCCAGCAGCCGATTCCGGGATCCCGCCCTAAGCTCTGGAAACACCATATATTTT
>TRBJ1-6|-|-|TRBV27
CASSQNRVRSYNSPLHF
TGTGCCAGCAGTCAAAACAGGGTGAGGTCCTATAATTCACCCCTCCACTTT
>TRBJ1-6|-|-|TRBV23-1
CASSQQGSPLHF
TGCGCCAGCAGTCAACAAGGTTCACCCCTCCACTTT
>TRBJ2-5|-|-|TRBV7-7
CASRLGTGQLETQYF
TGTGCTAGCAGGCTAGGCACAGGGCAGCTGGAGACCCAGTACTTC
>TRBJ2-1|TRBD2|-|TRBV6-5
CASKTSGIYNEQFF
TGTGCCAGCAAGACTAGCGGGATATACAATGAGCAGTTCTTC
>TRBJ2-3|-|-|TRBV11-1
CASSLGGGRTDTQYF
TGTGCCAGCAGCTTAGGCGGGGGCCGCACAGATACGCAGTATTTT
>TRBJ2-3|-|-|TRBV18
CASSPRRTDTQYF
TGTGCCAGCTCACCACGGCGCACAGATACGCAGTATTTT
>TRBJ1-5|TRBD1|-|TRBV19
CASIPGQGDQPQHF
TGTGCCAGTATTCCGGGACAGGGGGATCAGCCCCAGCATTTT
>TRBJ1-3|-|-|TRBV2
CAGRAEVGNTIYF
TGTGCCGGCAGGGCGGAGGTTGGAAACACCATATATTTT
>TRBJ2-7|TRBD1|-|TRBV6-2/TRBV6-3
CASSYNRGRDEQYF
TGTGCCAGCAGTTATAACAGGGGGCGCGACGAGCAGTACTTC
>TRBJ1-4|-|-|TRBV28
CASSLGSVPEKLFF
TGTGCCAGCAGTCTGGGATCGGTACCTGAAAAACTGTTTTTT
>TRBJ2-1|-|-|TRBV7-3
CASSLLAPRQYNEQFF
TGTGCCAGCAGTCTACTAGCACCTCGGCAGTACAATGAGCAGTTCTTC
>TRBJ1-1|-|-|TRBV5-1
CASSSKQGEKNTEAFF
TGCGCCAGCAGCTCCAAACAGGGAGAAAAGAACACTGAAGCTTTCTTT
>TRBJ1-6|TRBD1|-|TRBV6-5
CASSTGTGGNSPLHF
TGTGCCAGCAGTACGGGGACAGGGGGTAATTCACCCCTCCACTTT
>TRBJ2-1|-|-|TRBV7-2
CASSLESWRDYNEQFF
TGTGCCAGCAGCTTAGAGTCTTGGCGGGATTACAATGAGCAGTTCTTC
>TRBJ2-1|-|few|TRBV29-1
CSVVWQGHNEQFF
TGCAGCGTTGTCTGGCAGGGACACAATGAGCAGTTCTTC
>TRBJ1-4|-|-|TRBV19
CASTGGRRTNEKLFF
TGTGCCAGTACCGGGGGGCGCCGAACTAATGAAAAACTGTTTTTT
>TRBJ2-7|TRBD2|-|TRBV5-4
CASSSTPGTSGTLYEQYF
TGTGCCAGCAGCTCAACGCCCGGGACTAGCGGGACCCTCTACGAGCAGTACTTC
>TRBJ2-2|TRBD1|-|TRBV6-2/TRBV6-3
CASSYTGETGELFF
TGTGCCAGCAGTTACACAGGGGAGACCGGGGAGCTGTTTTTT
>TRBJ2-7|-|-|TRBV11-2
CASSWDKSYEQYF
TGTGCCAGCAGCTGGGACAAGTCCTACGAGCAGTACTTC
>TRBJ2-3|TRBD2|-|TRBV9
CASSARTGLAGGGGSTDTQYF
TGTGCCAGCAGCGCGCGCACCGGACTAGCGGGAGGAGGAGGAAGCACAGATACGCAGTATTTT
>TRBJ1-4|-|-|TRBV19
CASGDLGVSEKLFF
TGTGCCAGTGGGGACCTGGGGGTTAGTGAAAAACTGTTTTTT
>TRBJ1-4|-|-|TRBV7-2
CASSLVGHNEKLFF
TGTGCCAGCAGCTTAGTGGGACATAATGAAAAACTGTTTTTT
>TRBJ2-5|-|-|TRBV4-1
CASSVSGAQETQYF
TGCGCCAGCAGCGTCTCAGGGGCCCAAGAGACCCAGTACTTC
>TRBJ1-5|-|-|TRBV7-8
CASSVSQGIDQPQHF
TGTGCCAGCAGCGTCTCGCAGGGTATCGATCAGCCCCAGCATTTT
>TRBJ1-6|TRBD1|-|TRBV25-1
CASSGRTGLSSPLHF
TGTGCCAGCAGTGGCCGGACAGGGTTAAGTTCACCCCTCCACTTT
>TRBJ1-1|TRBD1|-|TRBV28
CASPGTGDTEAFF
TGTGCCAGCCCGGGGACAGGGGACACTGAAGCTTTCTTT
>TRBJ2-3|-|-|TRBV19
CASRPSSDTDTQYF
TGTGCCAGTAGACCTAGCAGCGACACAGATACGCAGTATTTT
>TRBJ2-3|TRBD2|-|TRBV10-3
CATSGGGSLVGTDTQYF
TGTGCCACCAGCGGGGGCGGGTCCTTGGTTGGCACAGATACGCAGTATTTT